The 25 T cell receptor beta chains presented below share a single source sample, sequenced in a study of lymphopenia after photon versus proton radiotherapy (dated by TCRdb to the late 2010s). The library was made by the immunoSEQ multiplex PCR assay. TCRdb carries this immuneACCESS record with in-frame sequences only. Its versions omit some clonotypes, under half of them owing to an unresolved V gene in the studies checked, with the rest unexplained. This sample has just over 30,000 clones in its table, and roughly 94% of those were observed once. Roughly 0.71% of the sample is in the top ten clones. Sequencing was performed on peripheral blood, taken from a patient treated with photon-based radiotherapy. The receptors originated from a woman aged 50 to 60 with cholangiocarcinoma.

This clone has only one observation. The rearrangement uses TRBV4-1 and TRBJ1-1; D is unclear. The CDR3 length is 13 residues. Per germline, CDR1 MGHRA and CDR2 YSYEKL. The ends were cut back, 0 bases at V and 8 bases at J, with 10 bases in the middle. CDR3 nucleotide sequence: TGCGCCAGCAGCCAAGATTCTCTGAGAGAAGCTTTCTTT. It translates to CASSQDSLREAFF.

The chain couples TRBV15 to TRBJ2-7; TRBD1 is a possible D gene (5 bases). V shed 0 bases and J shed 7 bases, with 16 bases lying between them. The CDR3 extends over 15 amino acids. Germline V gene sequence: CDR1 LNHNV, CDR2 YYDKDF (reference sequence). The CDR3 sequence is CATSRDRQGGGEQYF. The CDR3 nucleotides are TGTGCCACCAGCAGAGATCGGCAGGGTGGTGGGGAGCAGTACTTC.

This chain joins TRBV9 and TRBJ2-5; D remains ambiguous. The CDR3 is 16 residues long. The V and J ends lost 4 bases and 1 base respectively, with 17 bases between them. Germline CDR1 is SGDLS and CDR2 is YYNGEE. CDR3 DNA: TGTGCCAGCAGCCCAACGGCTCGGGTAGGCCAAGAGACCCAGTACTTC. It is translated as CASSPTARVGQETQYF.

The chain combines TRBV18 with TRBJ2-7; TRBD1 matches 8 bases. The germline CDR1 and CDR2 sequences are KGHSH and LQKENI. The V gene end was trimmed by 6 bases and the J gene end by 2 bases; junction bases not matched to a gene: 15. CDR3 length: 17 amino acids. The CDR3 sequence is CASSPLPGQESTYEQYF. The CDR3 coding sequence is TGTGCCAGCTCGCCGTTGCCGGGACAGGAATCAACCTACGAGCAGTACTTC.

This chain connects TRBV7-2 to TRBJ1-1, with a weak D call TRBD1 (5 bases). The V end lost 5 bases, the J end lost 5 bases, and 12 bases lay between the germline ends. This CDR3 has 13 residues. Germline values: CDR1 SGHTA, CDR2 FQGNSA. The CDR3 DNA follows: TGTGCCAGCAGCCTCCACGGGGGAACTGAAGCTTTCTTT. This sequence encodes CASSLHGGTEAFF.

V is TRBV2 and J is TRBJ2-5, with 9 bases fitting TRBD2. The CDR3 totals 15 residues. Germline CDR1 and CDR2: SNHLY and FYNNEI. Germline trimming cut 5 bases from V and 4 bases from J; bases unmatched to any gene: 8. CDR3: CASSTTGTSRETQYF. In DNA form, the CDR3 reads TGTGCCAGCAGTACAACCGGGACTAGCCGAGAGACCCAGTACTTC.

This sequence joins TRBV6-5 and TRBJ1-2, with 11 positions matching TRBD1. Germline lookup yields CDR1 MNHEY and CDR2 SVGAGI. The CDR3 sequence is 14 residues long. The J segment lost 8 bases and the V segment lost 7 bases, leaving 9 bases of the junction unmatched. CDR3 bases: TGTGCCAGCACCTACGGACAGGGGGCGCGGGGCTACACCTTC. Translating it yields CASTYGQGARGYTF.

CDR3: CASSLTAGEQFF. CDR3 in DNA: TGTGCCAGCAGCCTTACCGCAGGTGAGCAGTTCTTC. The chain combines TRBV7-9 with TRBJ2-1; D unclear. CDR1 SEHNR and CDR2 FQNEAQ come from the germline V gene (reference sequence). CDR3 length equals 12 residues. The V end lost 5 bases, the J end lost 9 bases, and 11 bases lay between the germline ends.

The rearrangement links TRBV2 to TRBJ1-1; D is undetermined. Trimming pared 6 bases from V and 3 bases from J, leaving 11 bases between. The length of the CDR3 is 13 residues. The germline CDR1 and CDR2 sequences are SNHLY and FYNNEI. The CDR3 bases are TGTGCCAGCAGGAGTAGTGTGGACACTGAAGCTTTCTTT. Its protein product is CASRSSVDTEAFF.

The V call is TRBV4-3, the J call TRBJ1-4; 7 nucleotides line up with TRBD1. V shed 4 bases and J 5 bases; nucleotides not matched to a gene: 10. The CDR3 extends over 16 amino acids. Germline CDR1 LGHNA, CDR2 YSLEER. CDR3 region: CASSPRTGPLNEKLFF. The DNA for the CDR3 is TGCGCCAGCAGCCCCCGGACAGGCCCACTCAATGAAAAACTGTTTTTT.

This rearrangement joins TRBV9 to TRBJ1-2; D not resolved. CDR1 SGDLS and CDR2 YYNGEE come from the germline V gene. V was cut by 4 bases and J by 7 bases, with 17 bases left in between. This CDR3 is built from 14 residues. Written as DNA, the CDR3 is TGTGCCAGCAGCCAATGGACCCTGACGAGTGGCTACACCTTC. Translation: CASSQWTLTSGYTF.

The gene calls are TRBV2 and TRBJ1-1; D uncertain. The CDR3 spans 14 residues. Germline-derived CDR1 and CDR2 are SNHLY and FYNNEI. V lost 4 bases, J lost 0 bases, and 9 bases lay in between. Written as DNA, the CDR3 is TGTGCCAGCAGTGTCGGCCGTTTGAACACTGAAGCTTTCTTT. Protein: CASSVGRLNTEAFF.

The chain links TRBV5-1 to TRBJ1-2; 8 nucleotides match TRBD1. V trimming: 2 bases; J trimming: 3 bases; junction bases outside the gene matches: 6. Germline V gene lookup returns CDR1 SGHRS and CDR2 YFSETQ. The CDR3 covers 15 residues. The CDR3 DNA is TGCGCCAGCAGCTTTTCAGGGGGCTTAGACTATGGCTACACCTTC. Translation gives CASSFSGGLDYGYTF.

Only a few counts were recorded for this clone. CDR3 sequence: CASSRRQENTEAFF. CDR3 coding DNA: TGTGCCAGCAGCCGCCGACAGGAGAACACTGAAGCTTTCTTT. J is TRBJ1-1 and V is TRBV2, with D possibly TRBD1 on 6 matching bases. V dropped 6 bases and J dropped 1 base, with 12 bases sitting between them. The CDR3 has 14 residues. CDR1 and CDR2 (germline): SNHLY, FYNNEI.

The chain is built from TRBV5-6 and TRBJ2-1, with TRBD2 identical over 13 bases. The CDR3 consists of 15 residues. J was trimmed by 7 bases and V by 4 bases; bases with no gene match: 5. The germline gives CDR1 SGHDT, CDR2 YYEEEE. The CDR3 protein is CASSPTSGGANEQFF. CDR3 coding DNA: TGTGCCAGCAGCCCCACTAGCGGGGGGGCAAATGAGCAGTTCTTC.

This clone was counted a single time. This chain joins TRBV7-9 and TRBJ1-1; 7 nucleotides agree with TRBD1. V gave up 4 bases and J gave up 0 bases; unmatched junction bases: 8. The CDR3 covers 16 residues. Germline CDR1 and CDR2: SEHNR and FQNEAQ (reference sequence). CDR3 sequence (DNA): TGTGCCAGCAGCTACCCGACAGGGACCATGAACACTGAAGCTTTCTTT. Its translation: CASSYPTGTMNTEAFF.

The chain is built from TRBV28 and TRBJ2-5, with D perhaps TRBD1 (5 bases). The assigned J gene may be wrong: the sequence end matches TRBJ2-7 better. Germline V gives CDR1 MDHEN, CDR2 SYDVKM. The CDR3 runs 16 residues. Here the CDR3 DNA reads TGTGCCAGCACCCCTATCCTGGGGCAGTTTCCCTACGAGCAGTACTTC. Amino acid sequence: CASTPILGQFPYEQYF.

The V and J genes are TRBV10-3 and TRBJ1-3, with unresolved D. CDR3 length: 14 residues. V was clipped by 4 bases and J by 0 bases, with 7 bases between them. Germline-derived CDR1 and CDR2 are ENHRY and SYGVKD. CDR3 sequence reads: CAISGPISGNTIYF. As DNA, the CDR3 is TGTGCCATCAGTGGACCGATCTCTGGAAACACCATATATTTT.

The chain is built from TRBV18 and TRBJ2-7, with D possibly being TRBD1 (5 bases). Trimming shortened V by 6 bases and J by 2 bases, and 17 bases separated the two germline ends. The CDR3 is 15 residues long. The germline CDR1 and CDR2 sequences are KGHSH and LQKENI. CDR3: CASSSTTVLAYEQYF. CDR3 bases: TGTGCCAGCTCTTCCACGACAGTGCTAGCCTACGAGCAGTACTTC.

The rearrangement uses TRBV7-9 and TRBJ2-5; TRBD2 might be the D (6 bases). Germline V CDR1 and CDR2: SEHNR, FQNEAQ (reference sequence). V was pared by 7 bases and J by 1 base, with 13 bases between. The CDR3 consists of 14 residues. The CDR3 region is CASNPKGLQETQYF. For the CDR3, the DNA is TGTGCCAGCAACCCCAAGGGACTCCAAGAGACCCAGTACTTC.

The chain carries TRBV11-2 and TRBJ2-2; D tentatively reads TRBD1 or TRBD2 (5 bases each). V lost 4 bases, J lost 6 bases, and 18 bases lay in between. This CDR3 has 16 residues. Germline-derived CDR1 and CDR2 are SGHAT and FQNNGV. This CDR3 reads CASSSRGAGDAGELFF. As DNA, the CDR3 is TGTGCCAGCAGCTCGAGGGGCGCCGGGGACGCCGGGGAGCTGTTTTTT. The entire variable domain, with the rest obtained from reference TRBV11-2 and TRBJ2-2, is as follows: EAGVAQSPRYKIIEKRQSVAFWCNPISGHATLYWYQQILGQGPKLLIQFQNNGVVDDSQLPKDRFSAERLKGVDSTLKIQPAKLEDSAVYLCASSSRGAGDAGELFFGEGSRLTVL.

The J gene is TRBJ2-6, the V gene TRBV19; TRBD1 matches 9 bases. The CDR3 contains 17 residues. Per germline, CDR1 LNHDA and CDR2 SQIVND (reference sequence). Germline trimming cut 5 bases from V and 1 base from J; bases unmatched to any gene: 6. CDR3 loop: CASSPGQGMSGANVLTF. In DNA, the CDR3 is TGTGCCAGTAGTCCGGGACAGGGAATGTCTGGGGCCAACGTCCTGACTTTC.

The chain joins TRBV6-5 to TRBJ1-1; D uncertain. Germline V gives CDR1 MNHEY, CDR2 SVGAGI. V lost 7 bases, J lost 0 bases, and 15 bases lay in between. This CDR3 has 15 amino acids. CDR3: CASTLNAGMNTEAFF. CDR3 in DNA: TGTGCCAGCACTCTCAACGCTGGTATGAACACTGAAGCTTTCTTT.

This clone was picked up one time. The V call is TRBV7-2, the J call TRBJ2-7, with D tentatively TRBD1 or TRBD2 (5 bases each). In germline, CDR1 is SGHTA, CDR2 FQGNSA. The CDR3 is 14 residues long. V was cut by 5 bases and J by 1 base, with 12 bases left in between. CDR3: CASSVWDGSYEQYF. The CDR3 region has the DNA TGTGCCAGCAGCGTATGGGACGGATCCTACGAGCAGTACTTC.

V is TRBV21-1 and J is TRBJ2-7; no check of the table's D call, TRBD2, against the DNA was made. TRBV21-1 counts as a pseudogene. The CDR3 loop spans 12 amino acids. CDR3 amino acids: CASSNGTYEQYF. The CDR3 DNA sequence: TGTGCCAGCAGCAACGGGACCTACGAGCAGTACTTC.